The 10 T cell receptor beta chains reported below all come from one sample, sequenced in a study of regulatory and conventional T cells in RAG deficiency. The sorted conventional CD4+ T cells were CD25-low and CD127-high, with genomic DNA sequenced. Measured with immunoSEQ multiplex PCR; TCRdb has only the in-frame clones, and not every one. The repertoire holds approximately 30,000 clones, with approximately 96% as singletons. The data also belong to a second study, concerning regulatory T cells. That paper states: Primers: 52 TRBV forward and 13 TRBJ reverse.

What was sequenced was CD25- CD4+ T cells sorted from blood. Receptors were obtained from a human donor in good health.

The chain is built from TRBV11-2 and TRBJ1-2; TRBD1 matches at 7 bases. Germline CDR1 is SGHAT and CDR2 is FQNNGV. Unmatched junction bases numbered 16, after V lost 5 bases and J lost 4 bases. The CDR3 is 17 residues long. In nucleotides, the CDR3 is TGTGCCAGCAGCCATAGAAACAAGGGGGCTACTATCTATGGCTACACCTTC. The encoded protein is CASSHRNKGATIYGYTF. Drawing the rest from reference TRBV11-2 and TRBJ1-2, the complete variable domain is EAGVAQSPRYKIIEKRQSVAFWCNPISGHATLYWYQQILGQGPKLLIQFQNNGVVDDSQLPKDRFSAERLKGVDSTLKIQPAKLEDSAVYLCASSHRNKGATIYGYTFGSGTRLTVV.

The chain recombines TRBV19 with TRBJ1-1; 8 positions match TRBD1. The CDR3 runs to 16 residues. V was pared by 7 bases and J by 4 bases, with 14 bases of the junction left unmatched. The germline V gene has CDR1 LNHDA and CDR2 SQIVND (reference sequence). DNA of the CDR3: TGTGCCAGTACCCTCCTCGGACAGGGACAAGGCACTGAAGCTTTCTTT. It is translated as CASTLLGQGQGTEAFF.

V and J are TRBV6-5 and TRBJ2-3, with D perhaps TRBD2 (5 bases). There are 15 residues in the CDR3. From germline, CDR1 is MNHEY and CDR2 SVGAGI. The germline V and J ends were trimmed by 4 bases and 8 bases, with 19 bases remaining between them. CDR3 region: CASSSTLGSTGTQYF. CDR3 bases: TGTGCCAGCAGTTCCACACTAGGATCCACGGGTACGCAGTATTTT.

The chain employs TRBV4-1 and TRBJ2-1, with 7 nucleotides matching TRBD1. From germline, CDR1 is MGHRA and CDR2 YSYEKL. With 6 bases clipped from V and 5 bases from J, the junction kept 10 bases outside the gene matches. CDR3 length: 15 amino acids. CDR3 nucleotide sequence: TGCGCCAGCAGTCCTACAGGGGCCCTCAACAATGAGCAGTTCTTC. Amino acids: CASSPTGALNNEQFF.

As DNA, the CDR3 is TGTGCCAGTAGTCTCGTGGGGGAGGGGAAGACCCAGTACTTC. Translated, it gives CASSLVGEGKTQYF. The chain has TRBV19 and TRBJ2-5; 7 bases line up with TRBD2. The V segment lost 5 bases and the J segment 6 bases; nucleotides outside the gene matches: 9. The CDR3 spans 14 residues. Germline V gene lookup returns CDR1 LNHDA and CDR2 SQIVND (reference sequence).

This clone was seen once. CDR3 DNA sequence: TGTGCCAGCAGCCAGACAGACGGCTACGAGCAGTACTTC. Protein sequence: CASSQTDGYEQYF. This chain uses TRBV7-9 with TRBJ2-7; D is perhaps TRBD1 (5 bases). CDR3 size: 13 residues. The germline gives CDR1 SEHNR, CDR2 FQNEAQ (reference sequence). The V and J ends lost 5 bases and 3 bases respectively, with 11 bases between them.

The chain has TRBV5-1 and TRBJ2-3; 12 bases match TRBD2. V was clipped by 3 bases and J by 6 bases; unmatched bases: 11. Germline CDR1 SGHRS, CDR2 YFSETQ. This CDR3 comprises 17 residues. The CDR3 region is CASSWLASGGAGDTQYF. Written as DNA, the CDR3 is TGCGCCAGCAGCTGGCTGGCTAGCGGGGGGGCAGGGGATACGCAGTATTTT. The full variable domain, in which reference TRBV5-1 and TRBJ2-3 provide the parts outside the CDR3, is KAGVTQTPRYLIKTRGQQVTLSCSPISGHRSVSWYQQTPGQGLQFLFEYFSETQRNKGNFPGRFSGRQFSNSRSEMNVSTLELGDSALYLCASSWLASGGAGDTQYFGPGTRLTVL.

V and J are TRBV7-9 and TRBJ2-3; 14 bases are shared with TRBD2. The germline CDR1 and CDR2 sequences are SEHNR and FQNEAQ (reference sequence). This CDR3 spans 15 amino acids. Trimming at V came to 5 bases and at J to 8 bases, leaving 6 bases not matched to a gene. This chain's CDR3 is CASSLGLAGGGTQYF. Here the CDR3 DNA reads TGTGCCAGCAGCCTTGGACTAGCGGGGGGTGGTACGCAGTATTTT.

The chain joins TRBV11-2 to TRBJ1-1, with D possibly being TRBD1 (5 bases). Trimming stripped 1 base from V and 6 bases from J, with 15 bases between. Germline CDR1 SGHAT, CDR2 FQNNGV. The CDR3 contains 15 residues. CDR3 protein: CASSLVAGGTPEAFF. The CDR3 DNA is TGTGCCAGCAGCTTAGTGGCCGGAGGGACCCCTGAAGCTTTCTTT.

The chain uses TRBV28 and TRBJ1-2; 7 bases match TRBD1. There are 16 residues in the CDR3. CDR1 is MDHEN, CDR2 SYDVKM, per germline. V lost 5 bases, J lost 0 bases, and 9 bases stayed unmatched. The CDR3 region has the DNA TGTGCCAGCAGTGCAACACAGGGGATTCCTAACTATGGCTACACCTTC. Residues: CASSATQGIPNYGYTF.